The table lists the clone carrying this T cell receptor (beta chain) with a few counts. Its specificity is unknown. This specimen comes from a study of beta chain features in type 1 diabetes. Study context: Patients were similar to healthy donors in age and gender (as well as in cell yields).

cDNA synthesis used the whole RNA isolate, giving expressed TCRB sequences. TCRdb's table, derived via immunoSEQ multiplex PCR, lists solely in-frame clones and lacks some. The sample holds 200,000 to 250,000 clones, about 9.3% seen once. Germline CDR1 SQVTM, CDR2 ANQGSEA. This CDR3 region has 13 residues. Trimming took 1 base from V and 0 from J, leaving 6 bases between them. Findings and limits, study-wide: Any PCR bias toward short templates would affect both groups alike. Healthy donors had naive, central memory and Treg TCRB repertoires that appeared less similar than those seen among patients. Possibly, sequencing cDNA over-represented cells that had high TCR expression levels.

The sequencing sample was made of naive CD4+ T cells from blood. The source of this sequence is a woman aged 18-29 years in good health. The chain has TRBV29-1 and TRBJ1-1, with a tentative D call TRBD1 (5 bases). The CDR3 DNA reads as TGCAGCGTTGAAGGACAGCTGAACACTGAAGCTTTCTTT. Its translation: CSVEGQLNTEAFF.